This TCR beta chain was recorded in a study of Graves' ophthalmopathy and Graves' hyperthyroidism. Study context: Peripheral blood was obtained at first diagnosis, ahead of any treatment.

TCR beta CDR3 amplification used RNA transcripts. The authors performed first-round RT-PCR with HTBI primers and then a second-round multiplex PCR. TCRdb itself ran the multiplex PCR reads through MiXCR, one entry per CDR3 protein. The repertoire includes 200,000 to 250,000 distinct CDR3 sequences, about 22% of them detected once, and roughly 39% sits in the top ten. The V end lost 10 bases, the J end lost 1 base, and 22 bases lay between the germline ends. This CDR3 region has 17 residues. In germline, CDR1 is ENHRY, CDR2 SYGVKD. Ophthalmopathy was moderately-to-severely active, CAS at least 3, NOSPECS at least 4, lasting under 3 months.

The chain combines TRBV10-3 with TRBJ2-2, with a possible D match to TRBD1 (6 bases). Sequencing was done on a sample of peripheral blood. The origin of this receptor is a woman aged 45 to 65 with Graves' ophthalmopathy. The CDR3 loop reads CATDTGTHSWNTGELFF. The CDR3 region has the DNA TGTGCCACCGATACAGGGACACACTCCTGGAACACCGGGGAGCTGTTTTTT.